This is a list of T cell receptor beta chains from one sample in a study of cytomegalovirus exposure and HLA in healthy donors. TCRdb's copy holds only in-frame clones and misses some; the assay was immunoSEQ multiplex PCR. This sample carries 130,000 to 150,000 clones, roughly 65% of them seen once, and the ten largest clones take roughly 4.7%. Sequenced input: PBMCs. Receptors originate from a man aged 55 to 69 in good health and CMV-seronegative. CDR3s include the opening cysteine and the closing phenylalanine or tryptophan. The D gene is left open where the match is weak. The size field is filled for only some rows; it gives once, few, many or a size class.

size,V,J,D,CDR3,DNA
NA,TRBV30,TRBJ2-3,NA,CAWSVLGISTDTQYF,TGTGCCTGGAGTGTACTGGGCATTAGCACAGATACGCAGTATTTT
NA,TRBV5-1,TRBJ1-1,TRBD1,CASTLSTGVGTEAFF,TGCGCCAGCACCCTCTCGACAGGGGTTGGCACTGAAGCTTTCTTT
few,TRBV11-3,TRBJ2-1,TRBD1,CASSSRQGVNEQFF,TGTGCCAGCAGCTCCCGACAGGGGGTCAATGAGCAGTTCTTC
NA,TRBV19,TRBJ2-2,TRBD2,CASSSPGTSGLNTGELFF,TGTGCCAGTAGTTCTCCTGGGACTAGCGGGCTGAACACCGGGGAGCTGTTTTTT
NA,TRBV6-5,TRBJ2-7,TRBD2,CASRRTSGYEQYF,TGTGCCAGCAGAAGGACTAGCGGGTACGAGCAGTACTTC
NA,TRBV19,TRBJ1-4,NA,CASSVNRDDEKLFF,TGTGCCAGTAGTGTGAACAGGGATGACGAAAAACTGTTTTTT
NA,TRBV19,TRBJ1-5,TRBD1,CASRGTGNQPQHF,TGTGCCAGTCGCGGGACAGGCAATCAGCCCCAGCATTTT
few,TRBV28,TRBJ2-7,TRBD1,CASWTGTGREQYF,TGTGCCAGTTGGACCGGGACAGGGCGCGAGCAGTACTTC
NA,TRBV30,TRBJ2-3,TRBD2,CAWSVTSGVPSTDTQYF,TGTGCCTGGAGTGTGACTAGCGGGGTACCTAGCACAGATACGCAGTATTTT
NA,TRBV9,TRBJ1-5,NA,CASSALRVGQPQHF,TGTGCCAGCAGCGCTCTCAGGGTAGGACAGCCCCAGCATTTT
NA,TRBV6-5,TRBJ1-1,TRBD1,CASSTGGGTEAFF,TGTGCCAGCAGTACAGGGGGCGGCACTGAAGCTTTCTTT
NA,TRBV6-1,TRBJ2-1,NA,CASSPGPDLVQFF,TGTGCCAGCAGTCCAGGGCCGGATTTGGTGCAGTTCTTC
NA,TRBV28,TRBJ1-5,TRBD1,CASSLSGGDNQPQHF,TGTGCCAGCAGTTTATCAGGGGGCGACAATCAGCCCCAGCATTTT
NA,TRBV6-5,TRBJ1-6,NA,CASSYQTSGANSPLHF,TGTGCCAGCAGTTACCAGACCAGCGGCGCTAATTCACCCCTCCACTTT
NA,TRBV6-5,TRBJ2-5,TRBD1,CASSYGGQGIQETQYF,TGTGCCAGCAGTTACGGTGGACAGGGGATACAAGAGACCCAGTACTTC
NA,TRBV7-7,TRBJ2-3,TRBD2,CASSLGLAGPRAHTDTQYF,TGTGCCAGCAGCTTAGGACTAGCGGGCCCGAGAGCCCACACAGATACGCAGTATTTT
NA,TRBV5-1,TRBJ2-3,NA,CASSPGMDTQYF,TGCGCCAGCAGCCCGGGGATGGATACGCAGTATTTT
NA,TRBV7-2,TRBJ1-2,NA,CASSLSVGDSGYTF,TGTGCCAGCAGCTTATCCGTCGGTGATTCTGGCTACACCTTC
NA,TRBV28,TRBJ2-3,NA,CASSSSSTDTQYF,TGTGCCAGCAGTTCTTCTAGCACAGATACGCAGTATTTT
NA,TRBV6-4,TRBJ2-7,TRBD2,CASSVSGSESEQYF,TGTGCCAGCAGCGTTAGCGGGAGTGAGTCCGAGCAGTACTTC
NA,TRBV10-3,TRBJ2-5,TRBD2,CAISESLGTSKGTQYF,TGTGCCATCAGTGAGTCCCTCGGGACTAGTAAAGGGACCCAGTACTTC
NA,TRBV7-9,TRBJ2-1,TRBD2,CASSLGRGLASGNEQFF,TGTGCCAGCAGCTTAGGTCGGGGACTAGCAAGCGGCAATGAGCAGTTCTTC
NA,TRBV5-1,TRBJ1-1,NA,CASSEGDGVAEAFF,TGCGCCAGCAGTGAGGGGGACGGGGTCGCTGAAGCTTTCTTT
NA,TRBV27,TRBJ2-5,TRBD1,CASNMGKGTGLQTQYF,TGTGCCAGCAACATGGGGAAAGGGACAGGTTTGCAGACCCAGTACTTC
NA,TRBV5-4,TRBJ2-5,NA,CASSLSDSQETQYF,TGTGCCAGCAGCTTGTCGGACAGCCAAGAGACCCAGTACTTC
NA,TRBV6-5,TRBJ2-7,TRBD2,CASRAGLLSAYEQYF,TGTGCCAGCAGGGCGGGACTACTGTCGGCCTACGAGCAGTACTTC
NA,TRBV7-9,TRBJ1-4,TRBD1,CASSLGQGAREKLFF,TGTGCCAGCAGCTTAGGGCAGGGGGCCAGGGAAAAACTGTTTTTT
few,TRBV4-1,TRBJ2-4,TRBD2,CASSQDKGGRVGNIQYF,TGCGCCAGCAGCCAAGATAAGGGCGGGAGAGTGGGAAACATTCAGTACTTC
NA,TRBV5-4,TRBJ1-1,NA,CASSLVGAANEAFF,TGTGCCAGCAGCCTGGTAGGGGCAGCCAATGAAGCTTTCTTT
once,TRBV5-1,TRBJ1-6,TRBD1,CASSLVGGGNSPLHF,TGCGCCAGCAGCTTGGTAGGAGGGGGCAATTCACCCCTCCACTTT
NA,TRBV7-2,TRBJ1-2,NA,CASSTQQGNYGYTF,TGTGCCAGCAGCACCCAACAGGGAAACTATGGCTACACCTTC
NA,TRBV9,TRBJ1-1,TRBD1,CASSLRDRGLDTEAFF,TGTGCCAGCAGCCTCCGGGACAGGGGGCTTGACACTGAAGCTTTCTTT
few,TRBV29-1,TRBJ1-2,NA,CSVEDSRYRQESLYGYTF,TGCAGCGTTGAAGATTCGAGGTATAGACAGGAAAGTCTCTATGGCTACACCTTC
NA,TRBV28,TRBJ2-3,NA,CASSLLSQASTDTQYF,TGTGCCAGCAGTTTATTGAGTCAGGCTAGCACAGATACGCAGTATTTT
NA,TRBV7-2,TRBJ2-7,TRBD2,CASSVLAGGPGEQYF,TGTGCCAGCAGCGTGCTAGCGGGAGGGCCGGGGGAGCAGTACTTC
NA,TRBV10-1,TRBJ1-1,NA,CATPRPNTEAFF,TGCGCCACACCGAGGCCGAACACTGAAGCTTTCTTT
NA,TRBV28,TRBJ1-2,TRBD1,CASRVPIGQVDPNYGYTF,TGTGCCAGCAGAGTTCCCATCGGACAGGTCGATCCTAACTATGGCTACACCTTC
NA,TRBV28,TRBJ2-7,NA,CASSLSGATYEQYF,TGTGCCAGCAGTTTGTCAGGGGCGACCTACGAGCAGTACTTC
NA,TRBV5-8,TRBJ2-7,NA,CASSFHRAYEQYF,TGTGCCAGCAGCTTCCACAGAGCCTACGAGCAGTACTTC
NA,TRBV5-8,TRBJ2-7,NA,CASSLRTEQYF,TGTGCCAGCAGCTTGAGGACTGAGCAGTACTTC
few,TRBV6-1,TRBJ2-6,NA,CASNPSSGANVLTF,TGTGCCAGCAATCCGAGCTCTGGGGCCAACGTCCTGACTTTC
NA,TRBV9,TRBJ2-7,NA,CASSVVSEGVGEQYF,TGTGCCAGCAGCGTAGTGAGTGAGGGGGTCGGCGAGCAGTACTTC
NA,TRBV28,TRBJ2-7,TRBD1,CASSLGRGQEQYF,TGTGCCAGCAGTTTAGGCAGGGGGCAGGAGCAGTACTTC
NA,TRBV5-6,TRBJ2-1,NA,CASTGQSSYNEQFF,TGTGCCAGCACCGGACAGAGCTCCTACAATGAGCAGTTCTTC
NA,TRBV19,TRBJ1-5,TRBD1,CASSIGIRDRANQPQHF,TGTGCCAGTAGTATAGGTATACGGGACAGGGCCAATCAGCCCCAGCATTTT
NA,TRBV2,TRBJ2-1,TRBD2,CASSVGAGGQSYNEQFF,TGTGCCAGCAGTGTGGGGGCGGGAGGGCAGTCCTACAATGAGCAGTTCTTC
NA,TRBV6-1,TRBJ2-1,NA,CASSKTLQGGNEQFF,TGTGCCAGCAGTAAGACGCTTCAGGGGGGCAATGAGCAGTTCTTC
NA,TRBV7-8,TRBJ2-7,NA,CASSPGAGNSDQYF,TGTGCCAGCAGCCCAGGGGCAGGGAATAGTGATCAGTACTTC
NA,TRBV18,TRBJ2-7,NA,CASSPTQGPMQYF,TGTGCCAGCTCACCAACCCAGGGGCCGATGCAGTACTTC
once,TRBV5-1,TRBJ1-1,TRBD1,CASSFDRGGTEAFF,TGCGCCAGCAGCTTCGACAGGGGGGGCACTGAAGCTTTCTTT
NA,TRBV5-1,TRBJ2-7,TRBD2,CASSLGLGGGEQYF,TGCGCCAGCAGCTTGGGCCTCGGGGGGGGCGAGCAGTACTTC
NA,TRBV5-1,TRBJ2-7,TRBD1,CASSFLRTGGREQYF,TGCGCCAGCAGCTTTCTCAGGACAGGGGGCCGCGAGCAGTACTTC
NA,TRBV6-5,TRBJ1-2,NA,CASKTGGHYGYTF,TGTGCCAGCAAAACCGGGGGGCACTATGGCTACACCTTC
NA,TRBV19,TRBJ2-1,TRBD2,CASSIHTSGWYNEQFF,TGTGCCAGTAGTATCCATACTAGCGGGTGGTACAATGAGCAGTTCTTC
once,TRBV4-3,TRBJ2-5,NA,CASSQDSGETQYF,TGCGCCAGCAGCCAAGATAGCGGAGAGACCCAGTACTTC
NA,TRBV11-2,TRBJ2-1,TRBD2,CASSLGLGLAGAEQFF,TGTGCCAGCAGCTTAGGACTGGGGCTAGCGGGAGCTGAGCAGTTCTTC
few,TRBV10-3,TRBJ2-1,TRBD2,CAISGTSGYNEQFF,TGTGCCATCTCGGGCACTAGCGGATACAATGAGCAGTTCTTC